The text below deals with one TCR beta chain. This clonotype was detected a few times. The clone's antigen remains unknown. Base qualities are missing; no much larger clone stands one base away. The sample is drawn from a study of identical twins (dated by TCRdb to 2015 to 2016). Describing the broader study: The study deep-sequenced TCR alpha and beta repertoires from monozygotic twins, unrelated adults of various ages and cord blood to test whether fetal clonotypes persist. Replicate twin experiments were performed at different times using different library preparation protocols to rule out contamination.

The library was made by 5' RACE. Instrument on record: Illumina HiSeq 2000. A universal primer binding site was introduced by template switching, and a unique molecular identifier was present in the final cDNA, enabling accurate counting of TCR cDNA molecules. First-strand cDNA for TCR alpha and beta chains was synthesized from specific primers in the conserved constant-segment region. To control for contamination, every cDNA library was double barcoded, receiving both a SMART-Mk sample barcode and Illumina barcodes. TruSeq adapter sequences along with Illumina sample barcodes were introduced in two successive PCR steps. Sequencing of the TCR alpha and beta cDNA libraries was done on the Illumina HiSeq platform using custom primers. The paper's data handling went like this. Unique molecular identifiers were extracted from raw reads with MiGEC, and CDR3 positions were determined with MiXCR. For each individual, recombination models were inferred using an EM algorithm with the repgenHMM and IGoR tools. The tcR package in R was used for shared clonotype analysis, with sharing normalized by the product of cloneset sizes. To study raw recombination free of thymic and clonal selection effects, out-of-frame nonproductive sequences were analyzed. Through fastp at Q25 and MiXCR, TCRdb rebuilt clones from the public reads, retaining in-frame beta chains. Every CDR3 protein is listed once, alongside the most common genes and DNA of its rows. The V and J calls and clone size come from TCRdb's table, not from the authors' own analysis. The sample table holds about 900,000 distinct CDR3 sequences, of which 10% to 15% were seen once. The ten most abundant clones make up around 1.5% of the sample.

All donors were healthy Caucasians. The twin cohort consisted of three pairs of female monozygotic twins, all aged about 18 to 29 years. Peripheral blood mononuclear cells were the source from which RNA for the TCR libraries was isolated. Broad study findings and their caveats: Abundant cord blood beta clonotypes carried fewer insertions; young adult naive repertoires showed a weaker similar trend, while memory repertoires showed none. Conclusions relied on cross-sectional statistical analysis, since the same donors could not be followed over many years. Excess twin sharing in beta out-of-frame sequences was weaker because fewer shared sequences lowered the signal-to-noise ratio. Out-of-frame TCR alpha sharing in monozygotic twins was systematically underestimated by recombination models, whereas sharing between unrelated individuals was in agreement with the recombination models. Invariant T cells such as MAIT and iNKT could partly confound zero-insertion analyses, although diverse VJ usage argued against such confounding for most clonotypes. Out-of-frame TCR alpha sequences shared between twins showed an excess of low generation-probability sequences compared with coincidental sharing between unrelated individuals.

This sample was shared with a second study, whose subject was yellow fever vaccine responses in identical twins. As the second publication notes: The authors reported that the T cell response to vaccination in identical twins appeared partly convergent and partly personalized. Focusing on identical twins, the study followed the T cell clones that responded to the vaccine, and did so with precision.

The specimen was PBMCs. This TCR was sampled from a young woman in good health.

The nucleotide sequence is TGTGCCAGCAGTTTAGGGGACCGAAAACCCGCCCTGCAGTTCTTC. This encodes CASSLGDRKPALQFF. This receptor chain uses TRBV12-3 or TRBV12-4 and TRBJ2-1; the D gene is perhaps TRBD1 or TRBD2, each of them matching over 5 bases. V loses 1 base of germline sequence and J loses 12 bases, and the interval between the two ends is 19 bases. From cysteine to phenylalanine, the CDR3 is 15 amino acids long. The DNA shown is the 45-base CDR3, in frame from base 1.